This T cell receptor (beta chain) was obtained from a study of T-cell memory formation after mild COVID-19. Study-wide points: Pre-infection memory carried some responding clones, suggesting that cross-reactive memory joined. Shrinking CD4+ clones were chiefly CM and EM; CD8+ ones were chiefly EMRA.

UMIs and sample barcodes were carried by the TCR alpha and TCR beta cDNA libraries that 5'RACE produced using constant-segment primers. MiXCR was run by TCRdb on the 5' RACE reads, yielding one entry per CDR3 protein. This table holds some 210,000 distinct CDR3 sequences, around 26% found once. As concerns this clonotype: Antigen unknown.

This TCR was recovered from an adult woman who had mild COVID-19 (a few samples of this study predate the infection). Cell type and time point are not known. Sequencing used PBMCs or a T cell subset sorted from them (not recorded which).

The CDR3 DNA reads as TGTGCCAGCCGGCCGAGCGGGACAGCCGGTTACAATGAGCAGTTCTTC. Protein sequence: CASRPSGTAGYNEQFF. The chain recombines TRBV12-3 or TRBV12-4 with TRBJ2-1; D possibly uses TRBD1 or TRBD2 (7 bases each). The germline V and J ends were trimmed by 8 bases and 4 bases, with 21 bases remaining between them. CDR3 length: 16 residues.